This T cell receptor beta chain originates from a study of cytomegalovirus exposure and HLA in healthy donors (dated by TCRdb to about 2017). For the wider study: A later analysis indicated that the 120 validation repertoires were generated on the platform also employed for the approximately 700 repertoires of the first cohort. Besides the first cohort of 550 to 750 subjects, a separate validation cohort made up of about 120 different subjects was used. The study aimed to test whether cataloging public T cell receptors could reveal signatures of past pathogen exposure. To predict cytomegalovirus infection status, the study brought together high-throughput TCR immunosequencing, statistical association of individual TCRs with disease status, and machine learning.

What the study reported, not specific to this receptor: All 130 or so repertoires were used to score co-occurrence in the validation cohort in a later analysis, because that analysis had no HLA typing for the cohort. In vitro tests confirmed that a few of the cytomegalovirus-associated TCR beta chains recognize cytomegalovirus antigens. The classifier was reported to diagnose cytomegalovirus status with high specificity and sensitivity in both the original cohort and the validation cohort. The study listed approximately 150 TCR beta chains as associated with cytomegalovirus. The authors suggested that the approach could potentially be extended to other disease states and immunological phenotypes. Of the cluster scores, roughly 93% were above 0 in a later analysis, which found that TCRs clustered in the first cohort also tended to co-occur in the 110 or so validation repertoires. While some public TCRs were present in many individuals, most TCR sequences turned up only very rarely across donors.

Libraries came from the immunoSEQ multiplex PCR assay. On the authors' methods: A statistical classification framework was built to diagnose cytomegalovirus status from the catalog of TCR beta chain sequences. Not all clones reach the TCRdb copy of this immuneACCESS table, which keeps in-frame sequences only. Checked studies attribute under half of the gap to unresolved V genes and leave the rest unexplained. The V and J calls and the clone size are those of that table, but D and trimming were determined from the DNA. The sample table contains 90,000 to 150,000 clones; only one count was recorded for about 84% of them. The top ten constitute around 5% of the sample. Notes on this clone: There is no known antigen for this receptor. The input lacks base qualities; no much larger clone sits a single base away.

The germline V gene (reference sequence) provides CDR1 GTSNPN and CDR2 SVGIG. V is trimmed back by 7 bases and J by 0 bases, and the junction contains 8 bases that no gene match accounts for. The CDR3 numbers 15 residues from cysteine through phenylalanine. The kept DNA is CDR3 alone, 45 bases in frame from the first base. Separate from the approximately 670-subject first cohort, the validation cohort of 95 to 150 subjects was the group to which the donors belonged. Sequencing used PBMCs. The chain uses TRBV30 and TRBJ2-7, with 11 middle bases fitting TRBD2. The receptor was isolated from a man between 18 and 29 years old in good health and CMV-seronegative. The CDR3 loop reads CASRLSGRASYEQYF. At the DNA level, the sequence is TGTGCCTCAAGGCTTAGCGGGAGGGCCTCCTACGAGCAGTACTTC.